What follows are 11 T cell receptor beta chains derived from one specimen sequenced in a study of T-cell memory formation after mild COVID-19. TCRdb reprocessed the 5' RACE reads via MiXCR and lists one record per CDR3 protein. The data hold 170,000 or so distinct CDR3 sequences, with 20% to 25% observed a single time. The specimen sequenced was PBMCs or a T cell subset sorted from them (not recorded which). The receptors were sampled from an adult woman who had mild COVID-19 (a few samples of this study predate the infection). Cell type and time point are not known.

This clonotype was counted only a few times. The chain uses TRBV20-1 and TRBJ2-2, with no clear D. The CDR3 covers 14 residues. CDR1 DFQATT and CDR2 SNEGSKA come from the germline V gene (reference sequence). The V end lost 6 bases, the J end lost 1 base, and 12 bases lay between the germline ends. This CDR3 is CSARPLGNTGELFF. In nucleotides, the CDR3 is TGCAGTGCAAGACCGCTAGGGAACACCGGGGAGCTGTTTTTT.

J is TRBJ2-1 and V is TRBV7-9, with D perhaps TRBD2 (6 bases). V was trimmed by 5 bases and J by 9 bases, leaving 14 bases between them. Per germline, CDR1 SEHNR and CDR2 FQNEAQ (reference sequence). The CDR3 is 13 amino acids. The CDR3 is CASSDEGRSEQFF. For the CDR3, the DNA is TGTGCCAGCAGCGATGAAGGGAGGAGTGAGCAGTTCTTC.

This clonotype was recorded a few times. This sequence joins TRBV20-1 and TRBJ1-2; D possibly corresponds to TRBD1 (6 bases). This CDR3 has 15 amino acids. CDR1 is DFQATT and CDR2 is SNEGSKA in the germline V gene (reference sequence). Between the trimmed V and J ends, which lost 0 bases and 4 bases, there was a span of 15 bases. The CDR3 DNA sequence: TGCAGTGCTAGAGATGCCCCACAGGGTGGCTATGGCTACACCTTC. Its protein product is CSARDAPQGGYGYTF.

CDR3 coding DNA: TGTGCCAGTAGTATGGGACTAGCCTACGAGCAGTACTTC. It is translated as CASSMGLAYEQYF. This rearrangement joins TRBV19 to TRBJ2-7; 8 bases map to TRBD2. Germline V CDR1 and CDR2: LNHDA, SQIVND (reference sequence). The CDR3 covers 13 residues. The J segment lost 2 bases and the V segment lost 3 bases, leaving 0 bases of the junction unmatched.

This clonotype came up a few times. This chain connects TRBV6-5 to TRBJ2-3; D unclear. With 0 bases removed from V and 6 bases from J, the gap between germline ends came to 10 bases. The length of the CDR3 is 14 residues. The germline gives CDR1 MNHEY, CDR2 SVGAGI. CDR3 sequence: CASSYSPYGDTQYF. CDR3 coding DNA: TGTGCCAGCAGTTACTCGCCTTATGGCGATACGCAGTATTTT.

The rearrangement links TRBV7-2 to TRBJ2-5, with 7 bases aligning to TRBD2. The CDR3 runs 15 residues. Trimming removed 5 bases from V and 5 bases from J; junction bases left unmatched: 11. CDR1 SGHTA and CDR2 FQGNSA come from the germline V gene. For the CDR3, the DNA is TGTGCCAGCAGCCCACCGGGGGGTCGAGTTGAGACCCAGTACTTC. Amino acid sequence: CASSPPGGRVETQYF.

At least ten counts were recorded for this clonotype. V is TRBV20-1 and J is TRBJ2-1, with D possibly matching TRBD2 (6 bases). The CDR3 covers 14 residues. Germline CDR1 DFQATT, CDR2 SNEGSKA (reference sequence). The V and J ends lost 1 base and 6 bases respectively, with 13 bases between them. CDR3 in amino acids: CSARGEREINEQFF. The CDR3 nucleotides read TGCAGTGCTAGAGGGGAACGGGAGATCAATGAGCAGTTCTTC.

CDR3 in amino acids: CATSRDRAAEQYF. As DNA, the CDR3 is TGTGCCACCAGCAGGGACAGGGCCGCTGAGCAGTACTTC. V is TRBV15 and J is TRBJ2-7, with 8 bases that match TRBD1. J lost 7 bases, V lost 3 bases, and 5 bases had no gene match. This CDR3 region has 13 residues. The germline V gene has CDR1 LNHNV and CDR2 YYDKDF (reference sequence).

The J gene is TRBJ1-2, the V gene TRBV20-1, with D possibly TRBD1 on 5 matching bases. The germline CDR1 and CDR2 sequences are DFQATT and SNEGSKA (reference sequence). The CDR3 is 16 amino acids. Trimming pared 5 bases from V and 0 bases from J, leaving 19 bases between. The chain's CDR3 is CSAGDPLREANYGYTF. In DNA form, the CDR3 reads TGCAGTGCTGGGGACCCCCTACGAGAGGCTAACTATGGCTACACCTTC.

The genes are TRBV10-3 and TRBJ2-7, with D possibly being TRBD1 (6 bases). CDR3 length equals 16 residues. Germline CDR1 reads ENHRY; CDR2 reads SYGVKD. The V end was cut by 2 bases, the J end by 5 bases, with 19 bases between. CDR3 loop: CAISEPRENRADEQYF. The CDR3 nucleotides are TGTGCCATCAGTGAGCCCAGAGAAAACAGGGCTGACGAGCAGTACTTC.

This chain connects TRBV30 to TRBJ2-7, with D perhaps TRBD2 (7 bases). Germline V gene data show CDR1 as GTSNPN and CDR2 as SVGIG (reference sequence). The CDR3 length is 15 residues. Trimming stripped 4 bases from V and 3 bases from J, with 19 bases between. The CDR3 nucleotides read TGTGCCTGGAACGGGGGGCACCGGACCTTCTACGAGCAGTACTTC. Translation gives CAWNGGHRTFYEQYF.